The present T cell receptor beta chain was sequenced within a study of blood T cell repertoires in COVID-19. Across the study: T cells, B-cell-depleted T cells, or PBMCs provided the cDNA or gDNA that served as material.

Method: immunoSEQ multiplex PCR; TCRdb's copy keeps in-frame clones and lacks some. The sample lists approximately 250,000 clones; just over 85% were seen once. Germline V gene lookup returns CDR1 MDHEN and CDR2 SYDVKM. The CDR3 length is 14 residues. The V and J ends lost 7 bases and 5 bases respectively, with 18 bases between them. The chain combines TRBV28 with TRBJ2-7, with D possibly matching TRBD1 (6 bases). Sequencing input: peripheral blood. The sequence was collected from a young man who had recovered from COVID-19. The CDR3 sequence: CASKGRGIGDEQYF. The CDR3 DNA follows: TGTGCCAGCAAGGGCAGGGGCATCGGGGACGAGCAGTACTTC.